This entry lists 23 T cell receptor beta chains sequenced from one sample in a study of CD8 T cells in ankylosing spondylitis. One entry per CDR3 protein results from TCRdb running MiXCR on the 5' RACE reads. The sample yields hundreds of thousands of distinct CDR3 sequences, 20% to 30% seen once. The sample was blood, either unsorted or a sorted T cell fraction (not recorded which). These receptor sequences come from a male donor with ankylosing spondylitis or in good health (not recorded which).

V usage is TRBV20-1 and J usage is TRBJ2-7; TRBD2 is a possible D gene (6 bases). Germline CDR1 is DFQATT and CDR2 is SNEGSKA (reference sequence). There are 15 residues in the CDR3. V was clipped by 0 bases and J by 2 bases, with 14 bases between them. The CDR3 loop is CSARDRTTGTYEQYF. For the CDR3, the DNA is TGCAGTGCTAGAGATCGGACTACCGGGACCTACGAGCAGTACTTC.

This clonotype has at least ten counts. CDR3 sequence (DNA): TGCGCCAGCAGCCCGAGCCGCAGTTCCTACAATGAGCAGTTCTTC. Its translation is CASSPSRSSYNEQFF. This chain connects TRBV4-1 to TRBJ2-1; D is unclear. Trimming took off 4 bases at V and 1 base at J, with 11 bases between the two ends. CDR3 length: 15 amino acids. Per germline, CDR1 MGHRA and CDR2 YSYEKL.

As regards this clonotype: An end of the junction does not agree with germline; a read error may underlie this. The chain links TRBV6-5 to TRBJ1-1; D is unresolved. CDR1 is MNHEY, CDR2 SVGAGI, per germline. The CDR3 is 11 amino acids. CDR3 in DNA: TGTGCCAGCAGTTACTCGACGGCCCTGACCTTT. Amino acids: CASSYSTALTF.

This clonotype was seen ten or more times. V usage is TRBV9 and J usage is TRBJ2-1, with D unresolved. Trimming removed 4 bases from V and 3 bases from J, with 8 bases in between. CDR1 SGDLS and CDR2 YYNGEE come from the germline V gene. This CDR3 contains 13 residues. CDR3: CASSSSVYNEQFF. DNA for the CDR3: TGTGCCAGCAGCTCCAGCGTCTACAATGAGCAGTTCTTC.

This clonotype was found many times. V gene TRBV12-3 or TRBV12-4 combines with J gene TRBJ2-1; 14 positions match TRBD2. The CDR3 extends over 19 amino acids. J lost 1 base, V lost 7 bases, and 12 bases had no gene match. CDR3 coding DNA: TGTGCCAGCACCCACCCGACTAGCGGGAGGGCCCAATCCTACAATGAGCAGTTCTTC. This codes for CASTHPTSGRAQSYNEQFF.

The V gene is TRBV6-1, the J gene TRBJ2-2; D is uncertain. The germline gives CDR1 MNHNS, CDR2 SASEGT. V dropped 3 bases and J dropped 4 bases, with 12 bases sitting between them. The CDR3 contains 15 residues. The chain's CDR3 is CASSEGPHFTGELFF. The CDR3 DNA reads TGTGCCAGCAGTGAGGGCCCACACTTCACCGGGGAGCTGTTTTTT.

This clonotype was counted at least ten times. V gene TRBV7-3 combines with J gene TRBJ2-3; 7 positions match TRBD2. This CDR3 region has 15 residues. The V gene end was trimmed by 9 bases and the J gene end by 4 bases; junction bases not matched to a gene: 13. The germline gives CDR1 SGHTA, CDR2 FQGTGA. CDR3 nucleotides: TGTGCCAGGCACACCTGGGGCGGGAGCGCAGATACGCAGTATTTT. It yields the protein CARHTWGGSADTQYF.

This clonotype has more than one count but fewer than ten. V and J are TRBV5-1 and TRBJ1-5, with D uncertain. The germline V gene has CDR1 SGHRS and CDR2 YFSETQ. V lost 4 bases and J 0 bases, leaving 11 bases between the germline ends. The CDR3 is made up of 15 amino acids. Here the CDR3 DNA reads TGCGCCAGCAGCACAACCGGGGATAGCAATCAGCCCCAGCATTTT. Its translation is CASSTTGDSNQPQHF.

This clonotype was found a few times. The chain links TRBV6-5 to TRBJ2-7; 7 bases fit TRBD2. Germline V gene lookup returns CDR1 MNHEY and CDR2 SVGAGI. The CDR3 has 12 residues. V dropped 8 bases and J dropped 2; count of bases not matched to a gene: 3. The CDR3 loop reads CASGGRPYEQYF. The CDR3 DNA is TGTGCCAGCGGCGGGAGACCCTACGAGCAGTACTTC.

This clonotype was detected many times. At one end the junction does not follow the germline gene, possibly because of a read error. The CDR3 here is CSARDLFEKLFF. The CDR3 bases are TGCAGTGCTAGAGATCTTTTTGAAAAACTTTTTTTT. The chain links TRBV20-1 to TRBJ1-4; no clear D. Germline V gives CDR1 DFQATT, CDR2 SNEGSKA (reference sequence). The CDR3 sequence is 12 residues long.

In its sample, this clonotype was seen many times. This chain uses TRBV15 with TRBJ2-1; TRBD1 might be the D (5 bases). V lost 4 bases and J lost 8, with 12 bases in between. Germline CDR1 reads LNHNV; CDR2 reads YYDKDF (reference sequence). The CDR3 loop spans 13 amino acids. CDR3 in amino acids: CATSILLRDEQFF. The CDR3 region has the DNA TGTGCCACCAGCATATTACTCAGGGATGAGCAGTTCTTC.

In this sample, this clonotype turned up many times. This rearrangement joins TRBV20-1 to TRBJ2-1; maybe TRBD2 (7 bases). The ends were cut back, 3 bases at V and 6 bases at J, with 12 bases in the middle. The CDR3 runs 13 residues. Per the germline V gene, CDR1 is DFQATT and CDR2 is SNEGSKA (reference sequence). The CDR3 coding sequence is TGCAGTGCTAGGAGGGGGGGGGGCAATGAGCAGTTCTTC. Translation: CSARRGGGNEQFF.

The V gene is TRBV6-4, the J gene TRBJ2-7; TRBD1 matches at 10 bases. CDR3 size: 19 residues. Per germline, CDR1 MRHNA and CDR2 SNTAGT. The J segment lost 1 base and the V segment lost 11 bases, leaving 23 bases of the junction unmatched. CDR3 sequence: CALSSRFPGQGSFSYEQYF. CDR3 nucleotides: TGTGCCCTCAGTTCTAGATTCCCGGGACAGGGGAGTTTTTCCTACGAGCAGTACTTC.

This rearrangement joins TRBV6-5 to TRBJ2-5; TRBD2 matches at 10 bases. Germline CDR1 is MNHEY and CDR2 is SVGAGI. The CDR3 totals 14 residues. V lost 2 bases and J lost 4; bases outside the gene matches: 1. In nucleotides, the CDR3 is TGTGCCAGCAGTTACGGGACTAGCGTAGAGACCCAGTACTTC. Translated, it gives CASSYGTSVETQYF.

The CDR3 here is CASSLDRGRGGGYTF. In DNA form, the CDR3 reads TGTGCCAGCAGTTTGGACAGGGGGCGCGGCGGTGGCTACACCTTC. The chain employs TRBV12-3 or TRBV12-4 and TRBJ1-2, with 11 bases lining up with TRBD1. Trimming cost V 3 bases and J 7 bases; bases outside gene matches: 7. CDR3 size: 15 residues.

There are a few counts of this clonotype. The CDR3 bases are TGCAGTGCGCCGGGACGGAACCAAGAGACCCAGTACTTC. It yields the protein CSAPGRNQETQYF. The chain couples TRBV20-1 to TRBJ2-5, with D possibly called TRBD1 or TRBD2 (5 bases each). V lost 6 bases and J lost 0, with 11 bases in between. This CDR3 comprises 13 residues. The germline CDR1 and CDR2 sequences are DFQATT and SNEGSKA (reference sequence).

Of note for this clonotype: At one end, the junction sequence differs from germline, possibly due to a read error. The V gene is TRBV29-1, the J gene TRBJ1-2; D is uncertain. This CDR3 comprises 11 residues. Germline V lookup: CDR1 SQVTM, CDR2 ANQGSEA. CDR3 region: CSVSQLDGYPF. The CDR3 coding sequence is TGCAGCGTTAGTCAATTGGATGGCTACCCCTTC. Variable domain in full (rest from reference TRBV29-1 and TRBJ1-2): SAVISQKPSRDICQRGTSLTIQCQVDSQVTMMFWYRQQPGQSLTLIATANQGSEATYESGFVIDKFPISRPNLTFSTLTVSNMSPEDSSIYLCSVSQLDGYPFGSGTRLTVV.

The J gene is TRBJ2-7, the V gene TRBV29-1, with a possible D match to TRBD1 (6 bases). There are 13 residues in the CDR3. Germline V CDR1 and CDR2: SQVTM, ANQGSEA. V was cut by 4 bases and J by 2 bases, with 12 bases left in between. For the CDR3, the DNA is TGCAGCGTTGGTCAGGGGAAGACCTACGAGCAGTACTTC. Protein sequence: CSVGQGKTYEQYF.

This clonotype was detected ten times or more. The chain couples TRBV6-5 to TRBJ1-1; tentatively, D is TRBD1 (6 bases). Trimming removed 2 bases from V and 4 bases from J, with 11 bases in between. This CDR3 is built from 14 residues. Germline CDR1 and CDR2: MNHEY and SVGAGI. As DNA, the CDR3 is TGTGCCAGCAGTTACGACAGGAAGAGCACTGAAGCTTTCTTT. Translating gives CASSYDRKSTEAFF.

This clonotype has ten or more counts. The chain joins TRBV29-1 to TRBJ1-1, with D unresolved. Germline V lookup: CDR1 SQVTM, CDR2 ANQGSEA. Trimming took 1 base from V and 5 from J, leaving 11 bases between them. The CDR3 is made up of 13 amino acids. CDR3 sequence (DNA): TGCAGCGTTGAAGTTAGGGCGGTAACTGAAGCTTTCTTT. Its protein is CSVEVRAVTEAFF.

In its sample, this clonotype was seen a few times. The chain links TRBV12-3 or TRBV12-4 to TRBJ2-1; D could derive from TRBD1 or TRBD2 (6 bases each). There are 18 residues in the CDR3. Trimming shortened V by 6 bases and J by 1 base, and 22 bases separated the two germline ends. The CDR3 sequence: CASRHTLSGALSYNEQFF. For the CDR3, the DNA is TGTGCCAGCAGGCATACATTGTCGGGGGCGCTTTCCTACAATGAGCAGTTCTTC.

The V and J genes are TRBV29-1 and TRBJ2-3, with D unclear. CDR3 size: 12 residues. In germline, CDR1 is SQVTM, CDR2 ANQGSEA. The V end was cut by 2 bases, the J end by 0 bases, with 3 bases between. CDR3 protein: CSVEPSTDTQYF. The DNA for the CDR3 is TGCAGCGTTGAACCTAGCACAGATACGCAGTATTTT.

This clonotype came up many times. The chain is built from TRBV12-3 or TRBV12-4 and TRBJ1-1; D is unclear. V was cut by 3 bases and J by 1 base, with 12 bases left in between. This CDR3 is built from 15 residues. CDR3: CASSFAGRKNTEAFF. The CDR3 coding sequence is TGTGCCAGCAGTTTCGCTGGGCGGAAGAACACTGAAGCTTTCTTT.